The sequence of this T cell receptor (beta chain) was determined in a study of T cells in Graves' hyperthyroidism and ophthalmopathy (dated by TCRdb to about 2019). With regard to the full study: TCR V-J signatures able to tell the groups apart were searched for in a discovery cohort of some 97 patients, of whom around 43 had Graves' ophthalmopathy and 57 had stable Graves' hyperthyroidism. After blood sampling, hyperthyroidism patients were treated with methimazole at a starting dose of 30 mg daily, and ophthalmopathy patients were treated with high-dose intravenous methylprednisolone. According to the paper, TCR Vbeta CDR3 sequencing was carried out on some 140 peripheral blood samples, which came from 40 to 45 ophthalmopathy, some 73 hyperthyroidism and 17 progressor patients. Whether ophthalmopathy could be predicted prospectively was tested in an independent validation cohort made up of under 20 hyperthyroidism patients plus 17 patients who later progressed to ophthalmopathy. In over five Graves' hyperthyroidism patients, the study also compared T-cell repertoires from thyroid tissue with T-cell repertoires from blood. The roughly 100 discovery patients were divided at random into training and test sets in a 7:3 ratio.

Study-wide findings and limitations: In validation, the model predicted progression to ophthalmopathy with over 65% sensitivity and over 72% specificity, a median of approximately 6.5 months before onset. No statistical method was used to set the sample size in advance, and investigators knew the group allocation. Blood samples also contained most of the expanded thyroid clonotypes (frequency above 0.001), which suggests that blood repertoires may reflect thyroid immune responses. In cross-validation, a model built on a 13 V-J signature told ophthalmopathy apart from stable hyperthyroidism with 85% to 90% sensitivity and about 81% specificity, and in testing the same model reached 80%/75%.

The TCR beta CDR3 regions were amplified from RNA transcripts. For the first round of RT-PCR on the TCR CDR3, the HTBI primer set was used together with the Qiagen OneStep RT-PCR kit. A second multiplex PCR round built the libraries, followed by size selection and purification. Libraries were sequenced paired-end with 100 bp reads on an Illumina HiSeq2000. Concerning the study's data processing: SOAPnuke was used to process the raw data, removing reads that contained adapters or uncalled bases, had a mean Phred below 15, or lacked an exact match to the constant primer or identifier. High-quality paired reads were merged using COPE v1.2.5, and each unique nucleotide sequence was defined as a clonotype. MiTCR v1.1 was used to align the clonotypes against IMGT TRBV, TRBD and TRBJ reference segments. Only V-J combinations with frequency above 0.0001, covering approximately 99% of repertoires, were analysed. The TCS score was defined as F50 (clonal expansion) divided by E x V (chaos), with BLOSUM62-based TCRdist calculated between CDR3 peptides within each V-J. Welch's t-statistics and random forest reduced roughly 500 V-J features to about 12, which were used in a naive Bayes classifier (R e1071). The similarity between thyroid and blood repertoires was quantified using the Morisita-Horn index. TCRdb applied fastp at Q25 and MiXCR to the public reads, then kept only in-frame beta chains. Each entry merges the rows of one CDR3 protein and shows their most common DNA and genes. What appears here as the V and J calls and clone size reflects TCRdb's work, not the paper's. The sample has about 570,000 distinct CDR3 sequences on record, around 46% of them singletons. Roughly 20% of the sample is taken by the ten largest.

The study excluded patients with uncontrolled infections, other autoimmune diseases, pregnancy or lactation. Clinical symptoms, serum thyroxine and TRAb, thyroid ultrasound, and orbital computed tomography formed the basis for the diagnoses. Total RNA was extracted using Trizol reagent, and RNA quality was assessed on an Agilent 2100 Bioanalyzer. This clonotype has at least ten counts. Its antigen target is currently unknown. Base qualities are not recorded, but no much larger clone differs from it by a single base. After removal of 4 bases from V and 6 bases from J, the junction retains 10 bases not matched to a gene. CDR1 and CDR2 (SGHTS, YDEGEE) derive from the germline V gene. The CDR3 contains 16 residues, cysteine and phenylalanine counted. The entry retains the CDR3 DNA only, 48 bases that are in frame from base 1.

This TCR came from an adult woman with Graves' disease, either hyperthyroidism or ophthalmopathy (not recorded which). Source material: peripheral blood or thyroid tissue (not recorded which). This receptor chain uses TRBV5-8 and TRBJ1-1, with TRBD1 identical over 12 junction bases. The CDR3 protein sequence reads: CASSPGDRGRIAEAFF. The base sequence is TGTGCCAGCAGCCCTGGGGACAGGGGGCGCATCGCTGAAGCTTTCTTT.